What follows are 5 T cell receptor beta chains derived from one specimen sequenced in a study of shared clonotypes between healthy human individuals. Sequenced by immunoSEQ multiplex PCR; TCRdb stores in-frame clones only, minus some. The table shows 500,000 to 700,000 clones, with about 95% occurring only once. CD8 cells classed as naive were CD45RO-negative and positively selected for CCR7, excluding terminally differentiated effector memory CD45RA+ cells. The material sequenced was naive CD8+ T cells sorted from blood. All receptors derive from a woman in her twenties or thirties in good health.

The V call is TRBV4-1, the J call TRBJ1-2; a possible D gene is TRBD1 (6 bases). V shed 2 bases and J shed 8 bases, with 12 bases lying between them. The germline gives CDR1 MGHRA, CDR2 YSYEKL. CDR3 length equals 13 residues. This chain's CDR3 is CASSQRQAGGYTF. Here the CDR3 DNA reads TGCGCCAGCAGCCAACGACAGGCGGGCGGCTACACCTTC.

This sequence joins TRBV30 and TRBJ2-2; D is unclear. This CDR3 spans 14 amino acids. Germline loops: CDR1 GTSNPN, CDR2 SVGIG (reference sequence). V dropped 2 bases and J dropped 3 bases, with 10 bases sitting between them. CDR3 in DNA: TGTGCCTGGAGTTTAGGCAGCCACACCGGGGAGCTGTTTTTT. Encoded protein: CAWSLGSHTGELFF.

J is TRBJ1-5 and V is TRBV7-8; TRBD1 aligns across 8 bases. The CDR3 loop spans 17 amino acids. Trimming removed 0 bases from V and 11 bases from J; junction bases left unmatched: 15. CDR1 and CDR2 (germline): SGHVS, FQNEAQ. CDR3 region: CASSLAGLKDRAWAQHF. In DNA form, the CDR3 reads TGTGCCAGCAGCTTAGCAGGTTTGAAGGACAGGGCTTGGGCCCAGCATTTT.

The chain has TRBV27 and TRBJ2-1; D remains unclear. This CDR3 is 14 amino acids long. The germline V gene has CDR1 MNHEY and CDR2 SMNVEV (reference sequence). Trimming removed 3 bases at V and 2 bases at J, with 8 bases between. This chain's CDR3 is CASSLESAYNEQFF. The CDR3 coding sequence is TGTGCCAGCAGTTTGGAGAGCGCCTACAATGAGCAGTTCTTC.

The rearrangement links TRBV6-7 to TRBJ1-5, with unresolved D. TRBV6-7 is noted as an ORF with a role that remains uncertain. This CDR3 region has 15 residues. Deletions cut 6 bases from V and 6 bases from J, with 18 bases between. This CDR3 reads CASRHNRGGVQPQHF. The DNA of the CDR3 is TGTGCCAGCAGACACAACCGCGGCGGGGTTCAGCCCCAGCATTTT.